This TCR beta chain was found in a study of a mutant IDH1 vaccine in newly diagnosed glioma. Study-wide background: Patients arrived already treated with radiotherapy, temozolomide, or both, most having had both.

The time point: week 35, safety follow-up. Topical imiquimod was applied with each vaccine dose, which held 300 ug of mutant IDH1 20-mer peptide. Assay used: immunoSEQ multiplex PCR; TCRdb lists only in-frame clones, some missing. In the table there are approximately 44,000 clones, around 80% of which are singletons. Note on this clone: What it binds is unknown.

The sequencing used PBMCs, collected from a glioma patient whose treatment included an IDH1 peptide vaccine. The source is a man in his forties or fifties with glioma.

Here the CDR3 DNA reads TGTGCCAGCAGTTTATGGTCAGAGAGCACAGATACGCAGTATTTT. Protein: CASSLWSESTDTQYF. This rearrangement joins TRBV27 to TRBJ2-3; no firm D call. Trimming stripped 1 base from V and 0 bases from J, with 8 bases between. There are 15 residues in the CDR3. CDR1 is MNHEY and CDR2 is SMNVEV in the germline V gene (reference sequence).